This paragraph covers one TCR beta chain sequence. This receptor's antigen is unknown. No base quality information exists; no much larger clone differs at one position. The CDR3 sequence holds 16 residues, the cysteine and phenylalanine included. The retained sequence is limited to the CDR3, 48 bases, with the frame set at the first base. The germline V gene (reference sequence) specifies SEHNR as CDR1 and FQNEAQ as CDR2. Trimming takes 2 bases from V and 0 bases from J, and the germline ends sit 13 bases apart. Positive magnetic bead selection on an AutoMACS was used to isolate CD4+ and CD8+ cells, with flow cytometry used to check purity. After a first flow cytometry screen using a TCR V beta antibody panel, clonal expansions were characterized through TCRB deep sequencing of sorted CD8+ fractions. Peripheral blood mononuclear cells were obtained using density gradient separation with Ficoll-Paque PLUS. DNA was extracted from CD4-enriched, CD8-enriched or PBMC samples with Nucleospin Tissue or Tissue XS kits and quantified with a Qubit 2.0 fluorometer.

Sequencing of TCRB CDR3 was done on genomic DNA with the immunoSEQ assay. The study's own analysis went as follows. Patient CD8+ clones larger than 1% were compared against published virus-specific TCRB sequences, and only a few matched. Only productive TCRB rearrangements were included in the analyses. Clonality was calculated as a Shannon entropy-based productive clonality index, and a clone was defined by a unique TCRB CDR3 sequence. Repertoire overlap for a pair of samples was computed from each clone's template counts relative to total templates per sample. V-gene usage from TCRB sequencing and V-gene usage measured by flow cytometry were correlated (Spearman r of 0.6 to 0.7). The clones in this table, taken by TCRdb from immuneACCESS, are in-frame only. Not every clone is retained; where verified, under half of the shortfall comes from an unresolved V gene, and the cause of the rest is unknown. The V and J calls and clone size were taken over from that table, and D and trimming were inferred from the DNA. Across this sample there are about 21,000 clones, with about four fifths seen only once. Roughly 9.7% of the sample comes from the top ten.

This sample was taken from a study of somatic mutations in cytotoxic T cells in rheumatoid arthritis (dated by TCRdb to 2015 to 2018). Study-wide context: Patient peripheral blood (less than 31 ml EDTA) was drawn right after diagnosis and before any treatment started. Some V beta antibody-stained T-cell populations were flow-sorted on a FACSAria II or Sony SH800 at nearly 100% purity, and sorted V beta1+ cells also underwent TCRB sequencing. In newly diagnosed rheumatoid arthritis without treatment, the study examined if expanded CD8+ T-cell clones harbor somatic mutations, relying on TCRB deep sequencing to characterize clonality. A total of 65 or so rheumatoid arthritis patients and over 15 healthy controls underwent TCRB deep sequencing. Patient and control groups had essentially identical median ages. Beyond this particular receptor, the publication reports: No adjustment for multiple comparisons was made for the slight TRBV07 underrepresentation in patients. Healthy controls showed no age-related increase in CD8+ clonality, whereas patients did (Spearman r ≈ 0.47). The antigen targets of the expanded CD8+ clones were unknown, and absence from virus-specific databases did not rule out viral specificity. Several identical CD8+ TCRB sequences were found in both blood and synovial fluid, and in about an eighth of the 65 patients the largest CD8+ clone exceeded 20% of CD8+ cells. Rheumatoid arthritis patients and age-matched healthy controls did not significantly differ in CD8+ T-cell clonality.

The sequencing sample was made of CD8+ T cells sorted from blood. The sequence was collected from a man younger than 35 with rheumatoid arthritis. Here the chain combines TRBV7-9 and TRBJ1-2, with the D gene too uncertain to name. At the DNA level, the sequence is TGTGCCAGCAGCTTAATTCCGGCAGAAGCTAACTATGGCTACACCTTC. This yields the protein CASSLIPAEANYGYTF.